Each of the 32 T cell receptor beta chains below was sequenced from the same sample in a study of cytomegalovirus exposure and HLA in healthy donors. Primers for the PCR totalled 60 Vbeta and 13 Jbeta. Produced via immunoSEQ multiplex PCR; TCRdb's table is partial and in-frame only. Recorded here are 200,000 or so clones; the top ten clones represent 0.9% to 1.4%. Material: PBMCs. The receptor set was obtained from a girl aged 2 to 10 in good health and CMV-seropositive.

The chain carries TRBV5-1 and TRBJ2-5, with D possibly TRBD1 on 8 matching bases. CDR3 length: 15 amino acids. Germline V lookup: CDR1 SGHRS, CDR2 YFSETQ. V dropped 3 bases and J dropped 2 bases, with 14 bases sitting between them. In nucleotides, the CDR3 is TGCGCCAGCAGCTCAGGACAGGGAGGGCAAGAGACCCAGTACTTC. Residues: CASSSGQGGQETQYF.

J is TRBJ2-7 and V is TRBV4-1; D is unresolved. From germline, CDR1 is MGHRA and CDR2 YSYEKL. V lost 3 bases and J 0 bases, leaving 12 bases between the germline ends. The length of the CDR3 is 15 residues. The CDR3 here is CASSHVQTPSYEQYF. In nucleotides, the CDR3 is TGCGCCAGCAGCCATGTACAGACGCCCTCCTACGAGCAGTACTTC.

The chain joins TRBV5-6 to TRBJ2-4; 8 positions match TRBD2. The CDR3 runs to 15 residues. The V segment lost 4 bases and the J segment 0 bases; nucleotides outside the gene matches: 3. Germline CDR1 and CDR2: SGHDT and YYEEEE. CDR3 sequence reads: CASSPGGGAKNIQYF. CDR3 DNA sequence: TGTGCCAGCAGCCCGGGGGGGGGAGCCAAAAACATTCAGTACTTC.

The J gene is TRBJ2-1, the V gene TRBV28; weak D call: TRBD2 (6 bases). The CDR3 has 14 amino acids. Per the germline V gene, CDR1 is MDHEN and CDR2 is SYDVKM. V lost 6 bases and J 2 bases, leaving 11 bases between the germline ends. CDR3 protein: CASRGTGAYNEQFF. The CDR3 DNA is TGTGCCAGCAGGGGGACGGGAGCCTACAATGAGCAGTTCTTC.

The CDR3 nucleotides read TGTGCCAGCAGTTTATTTAGGAAGGACGGGGTGAGGGAGAACACTGAAGCTTTCTTT. Encoded protein: CASSLFRKDGVRENTEAFF. This rearrangement joins TRBV28 to TRBJ1-1, with D unresolved. The germline V gene encodes CDR1 MDHEN and CDR2 SYDVKM. V lost 1 base to trimming and J lost 1 base, with 22 bases between them. The CDR3 contains 19 residues.

The V call is TRBV16, the J call TRBJ1-2, with 7 bases lining up with TRBD1. Germline loops: CDR1 KGHSY, CDR2 FQNENV. The CDR3 extends over 15 amino acids. Trimming cost V 10 bases and J 5 bases; bases outside gene matches: 16. CDR3 amino acids: CAIGDNRGSLYGYTF. DNA of the CDR3: TGTGCCATCGGCGACAACAGGGGAAGTCTATATGGCTACACCTTC.

The J gene is TRBJ2-4, the V gene TRBV6-1, with TRBD2 matching 7 bases. The V segment lost 5 bases and the J segment 8 bases; nucleotides outside the gene matches: 6. The CDR3 loop spans 13 amino acids. The germline V gene has CDR1 MNHNS and CDR2 SASEGT. CDR3 amino acids: CASSSEAGDIQYF. The CDR3, as DNA: TGTGCCAGCAGTTCAGAGGCGGGGGACATTCAGTACTTC.

J is TRBJ2-6 and V is TRBV6-5; the D gene is possibly TRBD1 (5 bases). The germline CDR1 and CDR2 sequences are MNHEY and SVGAGI. CDR3 length: 15 residues. V dropped 6 bases and J dropped 1 base, with 10 bases sitting between them. For the CDR3, the DNA is TGTGCCAGCAGAGCAGGGCTATCTGGGGCCAACGTCCTGACTTTC. Protein sequence: CASRAGLSGANVLTF.

This rearrangement joins TRBV7-2 to TRBJ1-2, with D possibly TRBD1 on 6 matching bases. Trimming shortened V by 3 bases and J by 10 bases, and 12 bases separated the two germline ends. From germline, CDR1 is SGHTA and CDR2 FQGNSA. The CDR3 sequence is 12 residues long. The CDR3 spells CASSFSTGSYTF. CDR3 coding DNA: TGTGCCAGCAGCTTTAGTACAGGGTCCTACACCTTC.

The chain recombines TRBV20-1 with TRBJ1-1; perhaps TRBD1 as D (5 bases). Germline CDR1 DFQATT, CDR2 SNEGSKA (reference sequence). This CDR3 is built from 11 residues. The ends were cut back, 8 bases at V and 7 bases at J, with 14 bases in the middle. The CDR3 protein is CSKRQGSEAFF. CDR3 bases: TGCAGTAAACGGCAGGGAAGTGAAGCTTTCTTT.

The chain couples TRBV2 to TRBJ2-1, with 14 bases identical to TRBD2. This CDR3 is built from 16 residues. The J segment lost 7 bases and the V segment lost 6 bases, leaving 8 bases of the junction unmatched. The germline V gene encodes CDR1 SNHLY and CDR2 FYNNEI. This chain's CDR3 is CASRGPGTSGRNEQFF. CDR3 nucleotide sequence: TGTGCCAGCAGGGGCCCCGGGACTAGCGGGAGAAATGAGCAGTTCTTC. Variable domain in full (rest from reference TRBV2 and TRBJ2-1): EPEVTQTPSHQVTQMGQEVILRCVPISNHLYFYWYRQILGQKVEFLVSFYNNEISEKSEIFDDQFSVERPDGSNFTLKIRSTKLEDSAMYFCASRGPGTSGRNEQFFGPGTRLTVL.

This chain joins TRBV19 and TRBJ2-1; TRBD2 matches at 11 bases. This CDR3 is built from 14 residues. V gave up 5 bases and J gave up 7 bases; unmatched junction bases: 4. CDR1 LNHDA and CDR2 SQIVND come from the germline V gene (reference sequence). The CDR3 region has the DNA TGTGCCAGTAGTCTCTCTAGCGGGAGGAATGAGCAGTTCTTC. It specifies CASSLSSGRNEQFF.

The rearrangement uses TRBV18 and TRBJ2-7; weak D call: TRBD1 (6 bases). The CDR3 covers 16 residues. V was cut by 0 bases and J by 0 bases, with 12 bases left in between. Germline V lookup: CDR1 KGHSH, CDR2 LQKENI. The CDR3 reads CASSPPTGLSSYEQYF. The CDR3 coding sequence is TGTGCCAGCTCACCACCGACAGGATTAAGCTCCTACGAGCAGTACTTC.

The J gene is TRBJ2-1, the V gene TRBV19; 11 bases are a match to TRBD2. The V gene end was trimmed by 6 bases and the J gene end by 8 bases; junction bases not matched to a gene: 18. Per the germline V gene, CDR1 is LNHDA and CDR2 is SQIVND (reference sequence). The CDR3 length is 18 residues. This chain's CDR3 is CASRVAQLSGRALDEQFF. DNA of the CDR3: TGTGCCAGTAGAGTTGCTCAACTTAGCGGGAGGGCCTTGGATGAGCAGTTCTTC. The entire variable domain, with the rest obtained from reference TRBV19 and TRBJ2-1, is as follows: DGGITQSPKYLFRKEGQNVTLSCEQNLNHDAMYWYRQDPGQGLRLIYYSQIVNDFQKGDIAEGYSVSREKKESFPLTVTSAQKNPTAFYLCASRVAQLSGRALDEQFFGPGTRLTVL.

The chain couples TRBV25-1 to TRBJ2-7, with unresolved D. CDR1 is MGHDK, CDR2 SYGVNS, per germline. Trimming cost V 7 bases and J 2 bases, with 9 bases left between them. The CDR3 is made up of 12 amino acids. CDR3 loop: CASNREPYEQYF. The DNA of the CDR3 is TGTGCCAGCAATAGAGAACCCTACGAGCAGTACTTC.

V usage is TRBV4-2 and J usage is TRBJ2-7; D is possibly TRBD1 (6 bases). This CDR3 is 15 amino acids long. Germline V gene data show CDR1 as LGHNA and CDR2 as YNFKEQ. The germline V and J ends were trimmed by 0 bases and 3 bases, with 12 bases remaining between them. The CDR3 nucleotides are TGTGCCAGCAGCCAAGATGGTGGGACAATCTACGAGCAGTACTTC. This translates into CASSQDGGTIYEQYF.

This chain connects TRBV19 to TRBJ2-3; TRBD2 matches at 8 bases. The junction had 10 bases not matched to a gene; V was cut back by 6 bases and J by 5 bases. Germline assignment: CDR1 LNHDA and CDR2 SQIVND (reference sequence). The CDR3 covers 15 residues. The CDR3 reads CASRALPGGQDTQYF. CDR3 in DNA: TGTGCCAGTAGAGCCCTCCCGGGGGGGCAAGATACGCAGTATTTT.

The J gene is TRBJ1-4, the V gene TRBV27; no reliable D call. CDR1 is MNHEY and CDR2 is SMNVEV in the germline V gene (reference sequence). The CDR3 length is 15 residues. Trimming removed 3 bases at V and 8 bases at J, with 16 bases between. CDR3 residues: CASSFSLRRGEKLFF. For the CDR3, the DNA is TGTGCCAGCAGTTTCTCACTCAGGCGAGGGGAAAAACTGTTTTTT.

This chain links TRBV28 with TRBJ1-2, with D unresolved. CDR3 size: 14 residues. The germline V gene has CDR1 MDHEN and CDR2 SYDVKM. Deletions cut 7 bases from V and 8 bases from J, with 20 bases between. The CDR3 protein is CASTRMRRPEGYTF. The CDR3 DNA reads as TGTGCCAGCACCCGCATGAGGAGGCCCGAGGGCTACACCTTC.

V usage is TRBV4-1 and J usage is TRBJ1-5; tentative D call: TRBD1 (6 bases). Trimming pared 4 bases from V and 10 bases from J, leaving 26 bases between. Germline CDR1 and CDR2: MGHRA and YSYEKL. The length of the CDR3 is 17 residues. The DNA for the CDR3 is TGCGCCAGCAGCCCCTACCCGCCCCACAAACAGGGACAACCCCAGCATTTT. This gives the protein CASSPYPPHKQGQPQHF.

CDR3 nucleotide sequence: TGTGCCAGCAGTTTATTTTTTAGGGGAGGGGAAGAAGAGACCCAGTACTTC. Encoded protein: CASSLFFRGGEEETQYF. The chain has TRBV27 and TRBJ2-5, with 7 bases fitting TRBD2. The germline CDR1 and CDR2 sequences are MNHEY and SMNVEV (reference sequence). CDR3 length equals 17 residues. Unmatched junction bases numbered 11, after V lost 1 base and J lost 3 bases.

This chain connects TRBV29-1 to TRBJ2-3; perhaps TRBD2 as D (5 bases). CDR3 length: 8 residues. The germline V gene has CDR1 SQVTM and CDR2 ANQGSEA. The CDR3 DNA sequence: TGCGCGGGAGATACGCAGTATTTT. Amino acid sequence: CAGDTQYF.

This rearrangement joins TRBV5-1 to TRBJ1-4, with D maybe TRBD1 (5 bases). The length of the CDR3 is 15 residues. Germline assignment: CDR1 SGHRS and CDR2 YFSETQ. V lost 4 bases, J lost 2 bases, and 12 bases lay in between. The CDR3 sequence: CASSVEGNTNEKLFF. CDR3 coding DNA: TGCGCCAGCAGCGTGGAGGGGAACACTAATGAAAAACTGTTTTTT. Based on the CDR3 plus reference TRBV5-1 and TRBJ1-4, the full variable domain is KAGVTQTPRYLIKTRGQQVTLSCSPISGHRSVSWYQQTPGQGLQFLFEYFSETQRNKGNFPGRFSGRQFSNSRSEMNVSTLELGDSALYLCASSVEGNTNEKLFFGSGTQLSVL.

The chain combines TRBV9 with TRBJ2-7, with 10 bases fitting TRBD2. CDR1 is SGDLS and CDR2 is YYNGEE in the germline V gene. V was pared by 5 bases and J by 5 bases, with 4 bases of the junction left unmatched. This CDR3 region has 13 residues. In nucleotides, the CDR3 is TGTGCCAGCAGATCTAGCGGGAGTAACGAGCAGTACTTC. This sequence encodes CASRSSGSNEQYF.

The V call is TRBV30, the J call TRBJ2-5, with TRBD1 identical over 9 bases. The CDR3 is 14 residues long. CDR1 GTSNPN and CDR2 SVGIG come from the germline V gene (reference sequence). V was clipped by 3 bases and J by 4 bases; unmatched bases: 6. The chain's CDR3 is CAWRRDRGRETQYF. The CDR3 coding sequence is TGTGCCTGGAGGCGAGACAGGGGGAGAGAGACCCAGTACTTC.

V usage is TRBV19 and J usage is TRBJ2-2; 9 bases match TRBD2. Trimming removed 10 bases from V and 0 bases from J; junction bases left unmatched: 3. CDR3 length: 14 residues. Germline V lookup: CDR1 LNHDA, CDR2 SQIVND (reference sequence). CDR3 amino acids: CATRLAANTGELFF. CDR3 DNA: TGTGCCACCCGACTAGCGGCGAACACCGGGGAGCTGTTTTTT.

V is TRBV5-4 and J is TRBJ2-5; D call uncertain. V shed 3 bases and J shed 7 bases, with 10 bases lying between them. The CDR3 contains 12 residues. The germline V gene encodes CDR1 SGHNT and CDR2 YYREEE (reference sequence). The CDR3 reads CASSSLTGTQYF. The CDR3, as DNA: TGTGCCAGCAGCTCCCTGACTGGGACCCAGTACTTC.

Concerning this clone itself: The sample contains more than one DNA sequence encoding this CDR3. The chain recombines TRBV5-1 with TRBJ2-2; 10 bases agree with TRBD1. Germline CDR1 SGHRS, CDR2 YFSETQ. The J segment lost 5 bases and the V segment lost 0 bases, leaving 7 bases of the junction unmatched. The CDR3 extends over 17 amino acids. CDR3: CASSLVGTGDGTGELFF. The DNA for the CDR3 is TGCGCCAGCAGCTTGGTTGGGACAGGGGATGGTACCGGGGAGCTGTTTTTT.

The chain carries TRBV10-2 and TRBJ1-2, with 9 bases that match TRBD1. The germline gives CDR1 WSHSY, CDR2 SAAADI. Losses at the gene ends were 8 bases for V and 6 bases for J; bases not matched to a gene: 7. This CDR3 region has 13 residues. The CDR3 reads CASGGQGDNGYTF. CDR3 sequence (DNA): TGCGCCAGCGGGGGACAGGGCGATAATGGCTACACCTTC.

The chain links TRBV7-9 to TRBJ1-1; D is uncertain. There are 15 residues in the CDR3. CDR1 SEHNR and CDR2 FQNEAQ come from the germline V gene (reference sequence). V lost 3 bases and J lost 1, with 12 bases in between. The CDR3 region is CASSFLAEKNTEAFF. CDR3 sequence (DNA): TGTGCCAGCAGCTTTCTCGCGGAAAAGAACACTGAAGCTTTCTTT.

The chain links TRBV28 to TRBJ2-7; D uncertain. CDR1 and CDR2 (germline): MDHEN, SYDVKM. The germline V and J ends were trimmed by 8 bases and 0 bases, with 5 bases remaining between them. The length of the CDR3 is 11 residues. Here the CDR3 DNA reads TGTGCCAGCGGTAGCTCCTACGAGCAGTACTTC. The encoded protein is CASGSSYEQYF.

This chain joins TRBV29-1 and TRBJ2-1; D is uncertain. The CDR3 is made up of 12 amino acids. Germline V CDR1 and CDR2: SQVTM, ANQGSEA. The germline V and J ends were trimmed by 4 bases and 8 bases, with 12 bases remaining between them. The CDR3 is CSVVRRGDEQFF. The CDR3 region has the DNA TGCAGCGTTGTACGGAGAGGCGATGAGCAGTTCTTC.